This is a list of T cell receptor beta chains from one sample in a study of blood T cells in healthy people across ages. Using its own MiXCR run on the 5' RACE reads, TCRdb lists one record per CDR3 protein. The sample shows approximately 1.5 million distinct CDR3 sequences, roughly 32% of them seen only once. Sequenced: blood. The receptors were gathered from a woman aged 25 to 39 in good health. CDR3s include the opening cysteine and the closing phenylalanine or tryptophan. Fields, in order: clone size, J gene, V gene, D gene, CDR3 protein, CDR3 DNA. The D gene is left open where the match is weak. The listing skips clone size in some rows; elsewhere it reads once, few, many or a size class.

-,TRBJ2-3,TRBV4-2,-,CASSQERDPRVDTQYF,TGTGCCAGCAGCCAAGAGCGGGACCCCAGGGTAGATACGCAGTATTTT
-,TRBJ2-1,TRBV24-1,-,CATSDPRGHEQFF,TGTGCCACCAGTGACCCTAGGGGTCATGAGCAGTTCTTC
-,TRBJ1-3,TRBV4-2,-,CASTKRASDFGNTIYF,TGTGCCAGCACCAAGAGGGCGTCGGACTTTGGAAACACCATATATTTT
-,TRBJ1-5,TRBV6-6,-,CASSFRTVSNQPQHF,TGTGCCAGCAGCTTCCGGACGGTTAGCAATCAGCCCCAGCATTTT
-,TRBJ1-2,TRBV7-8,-,CASSFSQGNDGYTF,TGTGCCAGCAGCTTTAGTCAGGGTAACGATGGCTACACCTTC
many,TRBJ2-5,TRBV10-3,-,CAISEAGKGSETQYF,TGTGCCATCAGTGAGGCCGGAAAAGGTAGCGAGACCCAGTACTTC
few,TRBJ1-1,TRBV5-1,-,CASSLEVDTEAFF,TGCGCCAGCAGCTTGGAGGTGGACACTGAAGCTTTCTTT
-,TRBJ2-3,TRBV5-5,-,CASNTQGATDTQYF,TGTGCCAGCAATACACAGGGAGCCACAGATACGCAGTATTTT
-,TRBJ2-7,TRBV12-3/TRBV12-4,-,CASSLRRGEYEQYF,TGTGCCAGCAGTTTGCGCAGGGGCGAATACGAGCAGTACTTC
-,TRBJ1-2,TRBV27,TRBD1,CASSLTGGVWYGYTF,TGTGCCAGCAGTTTGACAGGGGGGGTATGGTATGGCTACACCTTC
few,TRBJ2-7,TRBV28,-,CASSLFRTGTYEQYF,TGTGCCAGCAGTTTATTTCGGACGGGGACTTACGAGCAGTACTTC
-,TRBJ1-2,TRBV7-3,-,CASSRIGGEDGYTF,TGTGCCAGCAGCCGAATCGGAGGGGAGGATGGCTACACCTTC
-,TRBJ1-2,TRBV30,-,CAWNSRIPYYGYTF,TGTGCCTGGAATAGCAGAATTCCTTACTATGGCTACACCTTC
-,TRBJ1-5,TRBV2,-,CASRDGLGGSNQPQHF,TGTGCCAGCCGAGATGGTCTCGGGGGGAGCAATCAGCCCCAGCATTTT
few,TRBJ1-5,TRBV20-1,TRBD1,CSAQRTGDQPQHF,TGCAGTGCTCAACGGACAGGGGATCAGCCCCAGCATTTT
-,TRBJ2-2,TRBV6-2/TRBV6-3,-,CASGGRINTGELFF,TGTGCCAGCGGAGGACGAATCAACACCGGGGAGCTGTTTTTT
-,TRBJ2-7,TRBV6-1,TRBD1,CASSEFRGGTGISYEQYF,TGTGCCAGCAGTGAATTCCGAGGAGGGACAGGAATATCCTACGAGCAGTACTTC
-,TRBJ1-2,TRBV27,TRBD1,CASSGAGTGRYGYTF,TGTGCCAGCAGTGGGGCCGGGACAGGGAGGTATGGCTACACCTTC
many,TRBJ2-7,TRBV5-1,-,CASSLGTPYEQYF,TGCGCCAGCAGCTTGGGGACTCCTTACGAGCAGTACTTC
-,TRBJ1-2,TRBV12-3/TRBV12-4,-,CASSFRQPLGGYTF,TGTGCCAGCAGTTTCCGACAGCCTCTTGGAGGCTACACCTTC
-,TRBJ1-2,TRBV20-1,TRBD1,CSARDFKGQVSYGYTF,TGCAGTGCTAGAGATTTTAAGGGACAGGTCAGCTATGGCTACACCTTC
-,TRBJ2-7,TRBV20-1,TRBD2,CSANQRENYEQYF,TGCAGTGCTAACCAGCGGGAGAACTACGAGCAGTACTTC
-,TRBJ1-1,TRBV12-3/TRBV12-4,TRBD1,CASSCRQGGTEAFF,TGTGCCAGCAGTTGCCGACAGGGAGGGACTGAAGCTTTCTTT
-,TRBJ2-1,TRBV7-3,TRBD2,CASSLEVAGGQYNEQFF,TGTGCCAGCAGCTTAGAGGTAGCGGGAGGCCAGTACAATGAGCAGTTCTTC
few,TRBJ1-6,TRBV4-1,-,CASSQERFQTPLHF,TGCGCCAGCAGCCAAGAGCGTTTTCAGACACCCCTCCACTTT
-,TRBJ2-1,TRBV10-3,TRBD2,CAISAGLAGNEQFF,TGTGCCATCAGTGCAGGACTAGCGGGCAATGAGCAGTTCTTC
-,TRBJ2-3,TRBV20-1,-,CSARGLRDLTDTQYF,TGCAGTGCTAGAGGTCTGCGGGACCTCACAGATACGCAGTATTTT
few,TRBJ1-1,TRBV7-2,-,CASSLMLNTEAFF,TGTGCCAGCAGTCTAATGTTGAACACTGAAGCTTTCTTT
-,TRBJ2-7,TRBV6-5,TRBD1,CASRRDRANEQYF,TGTGCCAGCAGAAGGGACAGGGCGAACGAGCAGTACTTC
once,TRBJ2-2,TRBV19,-,CASSIARVGGELFF,TGTGCCAGTAGTATAGCCAGGGTCGGGGGGGAGCTGTTTTTT
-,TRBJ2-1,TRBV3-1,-,CASSQVEEGGMYNEQFF,TGTGCCAGCAGCCAAGTGGAGGAGGGAGGAATGTACAATGAGCAGTTCTTC
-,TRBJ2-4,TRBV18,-,CASSPWGISSKNIQYF,TGTGCCAGCTCACCATGGGGAATTTCATCCAAAAACATTCAGTACTTC
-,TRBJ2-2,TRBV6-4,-,CASSGGGDRNTGELFF,TGTGCCAGCAGTGGCGGGGGCGATCGGAACACCGGGGAGCTGTTTTTT
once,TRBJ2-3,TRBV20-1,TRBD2,CSAGQRDPDTQYF,TGCAGTGCTGGTCAGCGGGACCCAGATACGCAGTATTTT
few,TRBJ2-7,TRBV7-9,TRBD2,CASSSWPGGFYEQYF,TGTGCCAGCAGCTCTTGGCCGGGGGGGTTCTACGAGCAGTACTTC
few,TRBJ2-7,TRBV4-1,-,CASSQEFGTYEQYF,TGCGCCAGCAGCCAAGAATTTGGGACCTACGAGCAGTACTTC
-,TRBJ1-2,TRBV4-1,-,CASSQAHQGSHGYTF,TGCGCCAGCAGCCAAGCCCATCAGGGGTCCCATGGCTACACCTTC
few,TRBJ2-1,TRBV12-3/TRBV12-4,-,CASSFRRENEQFF,TGTGCCAGCAGTTTCAGACGGGAAAATGAGCAGTTCTTC
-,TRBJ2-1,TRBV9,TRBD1,CASSRGQPSYNEQFF,TGTGCCAGCAGCCGGGGACAGCCGTCCTACAATGAGCAGTTCTTC
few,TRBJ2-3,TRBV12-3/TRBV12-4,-,CASSALRTDTQYF,TGTGCCAGCAGCGCATTGCGCACAGATACGCAGTATTTT
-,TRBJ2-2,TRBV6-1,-,CASSEYLANTGELFF,TGTGCCAGCAGTGAATATCTAGCGAACACCGGGGAGCTGTTTTTT
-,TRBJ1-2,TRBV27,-,CASAQAGTSRDYTF,TGTGCCAGCGCGCAGGCCGGTACCTCCCGAGACTACACCTTC
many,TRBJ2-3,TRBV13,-,CASSLGRRKDTQYF,TGTGCCAGCAGCTTAGGCCGTCGGAAAGATACGCAGTATTTT
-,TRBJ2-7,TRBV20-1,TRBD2,CSVGGAGSSYEQYF,TGCAGTGTCGGGGGGGCGGGGAGCTCCTACGAGCAGTACTTC
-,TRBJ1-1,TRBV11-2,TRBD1,CASSLRTGGEAFF,TGTGCCAGCAGCTTAAGGACAGGGGGTGAAGCTTTCTTT
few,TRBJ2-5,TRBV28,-,CASSLSEDSQETQYF,TGTGCCAGCAGTTTATCCGAGGACAGCCAAGAGACCCAGTACTTC
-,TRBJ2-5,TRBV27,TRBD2,CASSEGGLAGGGQETQYF,TGTGCCAGCAGTGAGGGGGGGCTAGCGGGAGGAGGCCAAGAGACCCAGTACTTC
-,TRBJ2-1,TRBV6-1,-,CASSEDRSGIYNEQFF,TGTGCCAGCAGTGAAGATCGTAGCGGAATCTACAATGAGCAGTTCTTC
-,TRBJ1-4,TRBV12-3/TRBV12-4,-,CASSLLGANEKLFF,TGTGCCAGCAGTTTATTGGGGGCTAATGAAAAACTGTTTTTT
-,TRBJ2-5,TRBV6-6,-,CASSKDQRETQYF,TGTGCCAGCAGCAAGGACCAGCGGGAGACCCAGTACTTC
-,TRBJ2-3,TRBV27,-,CASSSSGIRSTDTQYF,TGTGCCAGCAGTTCCTCAGGGATACGCAGCACAGATACGCAGTATTTT
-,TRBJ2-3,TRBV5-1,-,CASKRDGTISTDTQYF,TGCGCCAGCAAACGGGACGGGACAATTAGCACAGATACGCAGTATTTT
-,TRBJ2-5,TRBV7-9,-,CASSSDTRQETQYF,TGTGCCAGCAGCTCCGACACTAGACAAGAGACCCAGTACTTC
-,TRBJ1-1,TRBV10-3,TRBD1,CAISEDRGQTEAFF,TGCGCCATCAGTGAGGACAGGGGACAGACTGAAGCTTTCTTT
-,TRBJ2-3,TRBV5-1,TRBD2,CASSGGSGGPSTDTQYF,TGCGCCAGCAGCGGGGGTAGCGGGGGGCCTAGCACAGATACGCAGTATTTT
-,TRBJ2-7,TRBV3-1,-,CASSQGFGSYEQYF,TGTGCCAGCAGCCAAGGTTTCGGCTCCTACGAGCAGTACTTC
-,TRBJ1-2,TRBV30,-,CASPRGGEGSPTNYGYTF,TGTGCCTCCCCACGCGGGGGCGAGGGAAGCCCAACTAACTATGGCTACACCTTC